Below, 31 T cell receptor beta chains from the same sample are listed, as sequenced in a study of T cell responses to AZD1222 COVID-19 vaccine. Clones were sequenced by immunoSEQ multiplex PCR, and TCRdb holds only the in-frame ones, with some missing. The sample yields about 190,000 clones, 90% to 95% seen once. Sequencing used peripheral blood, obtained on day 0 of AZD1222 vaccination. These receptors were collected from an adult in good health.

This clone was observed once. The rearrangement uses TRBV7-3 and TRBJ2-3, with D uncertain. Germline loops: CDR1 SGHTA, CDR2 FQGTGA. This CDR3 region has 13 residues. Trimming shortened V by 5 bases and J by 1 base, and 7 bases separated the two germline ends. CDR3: CASSPTRTDTQYF. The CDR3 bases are TGTGCCAGCAGCCCGACTCGCACAGATACGCAGTATTTT.

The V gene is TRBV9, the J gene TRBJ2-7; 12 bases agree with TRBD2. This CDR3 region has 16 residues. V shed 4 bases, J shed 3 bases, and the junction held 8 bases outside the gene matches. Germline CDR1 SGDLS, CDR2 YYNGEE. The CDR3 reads CASSPKLAGGHYEQYF. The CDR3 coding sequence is TGTGCCAGCAGCCCGAAACTAGCGGGAGGCCACTACGAGCAGTACTTC. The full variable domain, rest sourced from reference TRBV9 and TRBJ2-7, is DSGVTQTPKHLITATGQRVTLRCSPRSGDLSVYWYQQSLDQGLQFLIQYYNGEERAKGNILERFSAQQFPDLHSELNLSSLELGDSALYFCASSPKLAGGHYEQYFGPGTRLTVT.

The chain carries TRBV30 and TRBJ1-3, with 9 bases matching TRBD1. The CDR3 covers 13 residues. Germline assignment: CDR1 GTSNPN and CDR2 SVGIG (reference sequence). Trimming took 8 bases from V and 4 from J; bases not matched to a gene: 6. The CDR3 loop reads CAGTGPGGNTIYF. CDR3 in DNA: TGTGCCGGGACAGGGCCGGGGGGAAACACCATATATTTT. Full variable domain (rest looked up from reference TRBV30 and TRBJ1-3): SQTIHQWPATLVQPVGSPLSLECTVEGTSNPNLYWYRQAAGRGLQLLFYSVGIGQISSEVPQNLSASRPQDRQFILSSKKLLLSDSGFYLCAGTGPGGNTIYFGEGSWLTVV.

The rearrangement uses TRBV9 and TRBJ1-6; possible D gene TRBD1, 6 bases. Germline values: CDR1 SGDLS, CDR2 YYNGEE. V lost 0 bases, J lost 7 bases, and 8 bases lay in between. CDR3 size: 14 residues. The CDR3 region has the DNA TGTGCCAGCAGCGTAGGGACAGCCAATTCACCCCTCCACTTT. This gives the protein CASSVGTANSPLHF. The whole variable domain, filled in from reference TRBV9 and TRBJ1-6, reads DSGVTQTPKHLITATGQRVTLRCSPRSGDLSVYWYQQSLDQGLQFLIQYYNGEERAKGNILERFSAQQFPDLHSELNLSSLELGDSALYFCASSVGTANSPLHFGNGTRLTVT.

CDR3 sequence: CASSIGHGAYEQYF. Here the CDR3 DNA reads TGTGCCAGTAGTATAGGACACGGCGCCTACGAGCAGTACTTC. The rearrangement uses TRBV19 and TRBJ2-7; D is unclear. With 1 base removed from V and 2 bases from J, the gap between germline ends came to 9 bases. CDR1 is LNHDA, CDR2 SQIVND, per germline (reference sequence). The CDR3 has 14 residues.

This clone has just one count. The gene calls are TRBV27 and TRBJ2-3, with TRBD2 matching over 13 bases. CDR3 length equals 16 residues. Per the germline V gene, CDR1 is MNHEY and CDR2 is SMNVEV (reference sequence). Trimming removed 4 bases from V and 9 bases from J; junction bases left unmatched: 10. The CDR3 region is CASSSWTSGGSGTQYF. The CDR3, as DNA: TGTGCCAGCAGTTCTTGGACTAGCGGGGGATCCGGGACGCAGTATTTT.

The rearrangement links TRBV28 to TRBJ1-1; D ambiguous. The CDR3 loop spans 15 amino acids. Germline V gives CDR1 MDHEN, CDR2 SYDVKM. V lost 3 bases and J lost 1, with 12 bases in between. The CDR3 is CASSFPGAENTEAFF. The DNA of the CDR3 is TGTGCCAGCAGTTTCCCTGGAGCGGAGAACACTGAAGCTTTCTTT.

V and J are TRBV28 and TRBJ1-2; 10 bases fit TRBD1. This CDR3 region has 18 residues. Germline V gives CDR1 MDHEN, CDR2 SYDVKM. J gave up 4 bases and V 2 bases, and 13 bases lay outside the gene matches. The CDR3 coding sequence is TGTGCCAGCAGTTTAATTTTCGGGACAGGGGATCAGGGCTATGGCTACACCTTC. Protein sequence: CASSLIFGTGDQGYGYTF.

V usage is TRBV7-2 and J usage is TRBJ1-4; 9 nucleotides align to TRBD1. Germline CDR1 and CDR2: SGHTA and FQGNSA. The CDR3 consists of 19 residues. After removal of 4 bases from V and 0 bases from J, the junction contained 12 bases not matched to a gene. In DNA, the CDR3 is TGTGCCAGCAGCTCAGACTGGGACAGGGAGTGGGCAACTAATGAAAAACTGTTTTTT. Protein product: CASSSDWDREWATNEKLFF.

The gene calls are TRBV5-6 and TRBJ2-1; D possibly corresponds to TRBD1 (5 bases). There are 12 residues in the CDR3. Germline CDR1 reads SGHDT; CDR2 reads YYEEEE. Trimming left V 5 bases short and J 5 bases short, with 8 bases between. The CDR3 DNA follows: TGTGCCAGCAGGGGGCTTCACAATGAGCAGTTCTTC. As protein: CASRGLHNEQFF.

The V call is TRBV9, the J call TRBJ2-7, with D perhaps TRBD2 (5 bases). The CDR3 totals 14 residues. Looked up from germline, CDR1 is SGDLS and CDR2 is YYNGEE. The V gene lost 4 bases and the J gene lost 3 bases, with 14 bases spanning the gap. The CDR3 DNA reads TGTGCCAGCAGCCTAAGCACCGGGGTCTACGAGCAGTACTTC. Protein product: CASSLSTGVYEQYF. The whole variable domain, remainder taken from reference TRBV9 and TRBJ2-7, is DSGVTQTPKHLITATGQRVTLRCSPRSGDLSVYWYQQSLDQGLQFLIQYYNGEERAKGNILERFSAQQFPDLHSELNLSSLELGDSALYFCASSLSTGVYEQYFGPGTRLTVT.

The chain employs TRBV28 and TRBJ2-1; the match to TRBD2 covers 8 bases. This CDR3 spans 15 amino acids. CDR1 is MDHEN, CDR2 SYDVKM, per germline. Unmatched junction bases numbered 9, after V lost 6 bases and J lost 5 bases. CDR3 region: CASRPGGAWHNEQFF. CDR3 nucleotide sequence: TGTGCCAGCAGGCCCGGGGGGGCTTGGCACAATGAGCAGTTCTTC.

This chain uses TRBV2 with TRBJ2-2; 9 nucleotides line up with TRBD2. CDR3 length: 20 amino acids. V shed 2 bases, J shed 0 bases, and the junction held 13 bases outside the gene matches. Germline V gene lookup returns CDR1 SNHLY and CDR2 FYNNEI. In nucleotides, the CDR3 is TGTGCCAGCAGTGAATGGGCTAGCGGGAAGTCAATCGCGAACACCGGGGAGCTGTTTTTT. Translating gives CASSEWASGKSIANTGELFF.

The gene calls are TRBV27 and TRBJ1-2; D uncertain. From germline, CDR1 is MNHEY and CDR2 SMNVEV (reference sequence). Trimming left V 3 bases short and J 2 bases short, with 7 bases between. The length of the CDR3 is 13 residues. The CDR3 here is CASSFSGNYGYTF. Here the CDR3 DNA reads TGTGCCAGCAGTTTTTCCGGGAACTATGGCTACACCTTC.

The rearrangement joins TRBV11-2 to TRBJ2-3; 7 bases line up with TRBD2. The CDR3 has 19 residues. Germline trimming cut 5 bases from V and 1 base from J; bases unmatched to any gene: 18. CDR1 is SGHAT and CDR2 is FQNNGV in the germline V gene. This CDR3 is CASSPPPGSASGRTDTQYF. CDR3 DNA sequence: TGTGCCAGCAGCCCACCTCCTGGCTCGGCTAGCGGCCGCACAGATACGCAGTATTTT.

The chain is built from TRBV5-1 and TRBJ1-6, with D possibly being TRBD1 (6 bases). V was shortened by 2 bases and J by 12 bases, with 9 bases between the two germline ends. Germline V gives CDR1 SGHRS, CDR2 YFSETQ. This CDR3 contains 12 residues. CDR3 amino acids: CASSFGRGPLHF. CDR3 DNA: TGCGCCAGCAGCTTCGGCAGGGGACCCCTCCACTTT.

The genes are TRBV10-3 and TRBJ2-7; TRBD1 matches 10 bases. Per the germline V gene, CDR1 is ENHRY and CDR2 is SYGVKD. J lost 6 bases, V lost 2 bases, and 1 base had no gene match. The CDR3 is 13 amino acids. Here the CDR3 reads CAISEGTGVEQYF. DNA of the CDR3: TGTGCCATCAGTGAGGGGACAGGGGTCGAGCAGTACTTC.

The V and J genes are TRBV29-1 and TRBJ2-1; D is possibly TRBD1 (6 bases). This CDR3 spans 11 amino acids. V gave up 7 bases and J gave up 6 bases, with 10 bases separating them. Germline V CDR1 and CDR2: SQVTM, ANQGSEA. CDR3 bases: TGCAGCGGAGGACAGATCAATGAGCAGTTCTTC. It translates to CSGGQINEQFF.

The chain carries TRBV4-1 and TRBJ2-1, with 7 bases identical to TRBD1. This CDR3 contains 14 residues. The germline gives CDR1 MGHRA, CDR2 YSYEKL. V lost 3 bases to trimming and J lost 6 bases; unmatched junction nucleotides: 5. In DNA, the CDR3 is TGCGCCAGCAGCCAGTCGACAGGGTTCAATGAGCAGTTCTTC. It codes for CASSQSTGFNEQFF.

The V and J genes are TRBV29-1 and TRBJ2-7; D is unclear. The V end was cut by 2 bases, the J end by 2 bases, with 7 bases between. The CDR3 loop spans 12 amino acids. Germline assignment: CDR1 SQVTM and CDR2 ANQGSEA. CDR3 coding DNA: TGCAGCGTTGAAAAAGGAGCCTACGAGCAGTACTTC. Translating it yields CSVEKGAYEQYF.

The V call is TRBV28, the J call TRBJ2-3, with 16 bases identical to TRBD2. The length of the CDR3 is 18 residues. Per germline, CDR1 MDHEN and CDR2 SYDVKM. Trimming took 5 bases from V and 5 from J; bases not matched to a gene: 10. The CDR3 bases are TGTGCCAGCAGTAGCCCGGGACTAGCGGGAGGGCCCCGAGATACGCAGTATTTT. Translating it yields CASSSPGLAGGPRDTQYF.

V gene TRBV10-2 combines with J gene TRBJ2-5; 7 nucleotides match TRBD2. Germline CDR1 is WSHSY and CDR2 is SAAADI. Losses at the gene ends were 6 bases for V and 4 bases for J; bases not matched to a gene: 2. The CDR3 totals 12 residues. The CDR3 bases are TGCGCCAGCAGGCGCGGGGGAGAGACCCAGTACTTC. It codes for CASRRGGETQYF.

In DNA form, the CDR3 reads TGTGCCAGCAGTTACTCGTTCTCAGATACGCAGTATTTT. Translating it yields CASSYSFSDTQYF. The V gene is TRBV6-2 or TRBV6-3, the J gene TRBJ2-3; D is unresolved. This CDR3 is 13 amino acids long. V dropped 0 bases and J dropped 4 bases, with 5 bases sitting between them. CDR1 is MNHEY and CDR2 is SVGEGT in the germline V gene.

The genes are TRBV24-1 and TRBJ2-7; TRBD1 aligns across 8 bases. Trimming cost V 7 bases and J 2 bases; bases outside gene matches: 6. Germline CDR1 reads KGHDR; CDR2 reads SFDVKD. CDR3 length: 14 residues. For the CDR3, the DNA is TGTGCCACCAGCTCAGGGGGCACGACCTACGAGCAGTACTTC. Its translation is CATSSGGTTYEQYF.

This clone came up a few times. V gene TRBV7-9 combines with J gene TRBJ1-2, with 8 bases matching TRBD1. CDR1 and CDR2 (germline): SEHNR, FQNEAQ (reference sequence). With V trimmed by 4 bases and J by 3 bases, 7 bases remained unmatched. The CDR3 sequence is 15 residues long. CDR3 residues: CASSSPGQADYGYTF. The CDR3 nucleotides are TGTGCCAGCAGCTCCCCGGGACAGGCAGACTATGGCTACACCTTC.

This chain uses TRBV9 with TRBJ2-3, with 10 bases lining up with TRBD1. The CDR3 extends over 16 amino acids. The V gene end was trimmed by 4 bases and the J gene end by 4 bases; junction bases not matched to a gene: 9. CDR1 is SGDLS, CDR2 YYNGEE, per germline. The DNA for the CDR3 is TGTGCCAGCAGCCCAACCGGGGGACAGGGGTCAGATACGCAGTATTTT. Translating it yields CASSPTGGQGSDTQYF.

This CDR3 reads CASSLVPSGDLANTGELFF. The CDR3 DNA sequence: TGCGCCAGCAGCTTGGTGCCTAGCGGGGACCTCGCGAACACCGGGGAGCTGTTTTTT. This chain links TRBV5-1 with TRBJ2-2; 9 nucleotides align to TRBD2. Germline V gene data show CDR1 as SGHRS and CDR2 as YFSETQ. The CDR3 contains 19 residues. V lost 0 bases, J lost 0 bases, and 9 bases stayed unmatched.

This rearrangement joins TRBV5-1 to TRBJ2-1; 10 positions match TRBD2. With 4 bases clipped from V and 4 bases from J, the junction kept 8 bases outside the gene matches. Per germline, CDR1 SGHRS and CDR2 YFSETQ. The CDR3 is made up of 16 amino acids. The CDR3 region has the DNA TGCGCCAGCAGCACCTCTAGCGGGAGTTCATACAATGAGCAGTTCTTC. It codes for CASSTSSGSSYNEQFF.

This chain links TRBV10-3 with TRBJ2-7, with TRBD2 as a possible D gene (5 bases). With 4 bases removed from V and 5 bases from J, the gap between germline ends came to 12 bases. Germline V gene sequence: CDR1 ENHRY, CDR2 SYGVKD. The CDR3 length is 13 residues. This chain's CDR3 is CAISASGSHEQYF. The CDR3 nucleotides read TGTGCCATCAGTGCGTCGGGAAGCCACGAGCAGTACTTC.

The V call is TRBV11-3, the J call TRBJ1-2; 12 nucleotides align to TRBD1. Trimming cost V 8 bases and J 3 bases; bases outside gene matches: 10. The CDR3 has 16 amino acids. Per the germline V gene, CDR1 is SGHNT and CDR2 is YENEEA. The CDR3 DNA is TGTGCCAGCCCCGGGGGACAGGGGGCGGAGGACTATGGCTACACCTTC. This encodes CASPGGQGAEDYGYTF.

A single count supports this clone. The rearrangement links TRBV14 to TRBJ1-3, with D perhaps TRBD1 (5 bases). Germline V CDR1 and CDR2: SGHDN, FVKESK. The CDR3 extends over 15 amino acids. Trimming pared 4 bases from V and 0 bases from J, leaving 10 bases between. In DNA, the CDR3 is TGTGCCAGCAGCCTACCAGGGAGCTCTGGAAACACCATATATTTT. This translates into CASSLPGSSGNTIYF.